This TCR beta chain came from a study of monozygotic twins with inflammatory bowel disease. General study results and limits: Inverse Simpson values showed less TCRbeta diversity in IBD patients than in their healthy co-twins.

With respect to this clonotype: The antigen remains unidentified.

Via template switching, UMIs carrying a 6-nucleotide sample barcode were introduced. One entry per CDR3 protein, without DNA, is what TCRdb gives after re-calling the 5' RACE reads. The sample includes around 220,000 distinct CDR3 sequences. This CDR3 has 12 residues. CDR1 is GTSNPN, CDR2 SVGIG, per germline (reference sequence). The source is a human donor with ulcerative colitis or Crohn's disease, or a healthy co-twin of an affected twin (not recorded which). The sample comprised blood. V gene TRBV30 combines with J gene TRBJ2-7; no DNA is available, so the TRBD1 call from TCRdb remains unchecked. The CDR3 loop is CAWGDRASKQYF.